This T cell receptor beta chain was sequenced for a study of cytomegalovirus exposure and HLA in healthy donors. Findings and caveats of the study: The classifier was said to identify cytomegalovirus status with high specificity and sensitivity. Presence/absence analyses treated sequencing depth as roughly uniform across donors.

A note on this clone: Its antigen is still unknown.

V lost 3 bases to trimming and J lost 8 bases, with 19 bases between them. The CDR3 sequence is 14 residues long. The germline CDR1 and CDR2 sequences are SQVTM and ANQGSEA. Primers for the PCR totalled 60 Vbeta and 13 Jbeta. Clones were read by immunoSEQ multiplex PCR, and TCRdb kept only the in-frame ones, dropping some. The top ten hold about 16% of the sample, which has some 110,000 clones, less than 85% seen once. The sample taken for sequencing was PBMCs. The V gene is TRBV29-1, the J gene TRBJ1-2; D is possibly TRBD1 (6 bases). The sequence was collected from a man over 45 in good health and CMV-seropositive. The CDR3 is CSVEVERGASGYTF. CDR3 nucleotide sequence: TGCAGCGTTGAGGTGGAGCGGGGGGCAAGCGGCTACACCTTC.